What follows describes a single T cell receptor beta chain. Its antigen is undetermined. Germline-derived CDR1 and CDR2 are MDHEN and SYDVKM. The V gene end was trimmed by 6 bases and the J gene end by 4 bases; junction bases not matched to a gene: 5. The CDR3 totals 14 residues. This specimen belongs to a study of regulatory T cells in long-lasting Graves disease. Study-level results: Those with persistent Graves' had less TCR diversity than newly diagnosed patients. It was in persistent disease that TRBV28, TRBJ1-2 and TRBJ2-5 were favored.

Building of the TCR beta libraries involved iRepertoire HTBI primers and Arm-PCR of CDR3 regions. Per the study methods: Overall, samples carried over 60 TRBV and 14 TRBJ segments. From the multiplex PCR reads, TCRdb called clonotypes with MiXCR, one entry per CDR3 protein. TCRdb's processing, not the study's, gives the V and J calls here. This table holds under 350,000 distinct CDR3 sequences, 20% to 25% found once. The time point denotes: persistent/refractory GD, antithyroid drugs over 5 years with positive TRAb. Isolated PBMC RNA provided the starting material for the TCR library. J is TRBJ2-2 and V is TRBV28, with TRBD1 matching over 7 bases. Sample: peripheral blood mononuclear cells (PBMCs), taken when the disease was refractory, from a patient treated with antithyroid drugs. The TCR comes from a female donor with Graves disease. The CDR3 region is CASRNRGITGELFF. DNA for the CDR3: TGTGCCAGCAGGAACAGGGGCATCACCGGGGAGCTGTTTTTT.